The 21 T cell receptor beta chains presented below share a single source sample, sequenced in a study of cytomegalovirus exposure and HLA in healthy donors. 60 Vbeta and 13 Jbeta primers were used in PCR. Measured with immunoSEQ multiplex PCR; TCRdb has only the in-frame clones, and not every one. The sample gives more than 85,000 clones, about 76% of which show up once; around 7.7% is in the top ten. The sequencing input was PBMCs. The receptors stem from a man aged 40-55 years in good health and CMV-seronegative.

The chain has TRBV7-2 and TRBJ2-5; 7 bases are shared with TRBD2. CDR3 length: 14 amino acids. After removal of 7 bases from V and 4 bases from J, the junction contained 9 bases not matched to a gene. The germline gives CDR1 SGHTA, CDR2 FQGNSA. In nucleotides, the CDR3 is TGTGCCAGCACCCGGGGAGGGAGGTTAGAGACCCAGTACTTC. Its protein product is CASTRGGRLETQYF.

The chain combines TRBV2 with TRBJ2-2, with TRBD2 as a possible D gene (6 bases). Trimming pared 8 bases from V and 1 base from J, leaving 11 bases between. The CDR3 extends over 14 amino acids. Per the germline V gene, CDR1 is SNHLY and CDR2 is FYNNEI. Here the CDR3 reads CASLARGNTGELFF. The CDR3, as DNA: TGTGCCAGCCTTGCGCGGGGGAACACCGGGGAGCTGTTTTTT.

The chain employs TRBV30 and TRBJ2-5; D is undetermined. The end of the DNA fits TRBJ2-7 better, so the J call may be wrong. The CDR3 has 10 amino acids. Germline CDR1 reads GTSNPN; CDR2 reads SVGIG (reference sequence). CDR3 nucleotide sequence: TGTGCCTGGGGAGCCTACGAGCAGTACTTC. Its translation is CAWGAYEQYF.

The J gene is TRBJ1-1, the V gene TRBV10-3; D unclear. This CDR3 contains 13 residues. Germline V gene sequence: CDR1 ENHRY, CDR2 SYGVKD. The germline V and J ends were trimmed by 4 bases and 5 bases, with 11 bases remaining between them. In nucleotides, the CDR3 is TGTGCCATCAGTGTTACGAGGGAAACTGAAGCTTTCTTT. This encodes CAISVTRETEAFF.

The chain combines TRBV9 with TRBJ2-2, with 10 bases identical to TRBD2. The CDR3 length is 19 residues. The trim removed 4 bases at V and 2 bases at J, leaving 14 bases unmatched. Germline CDR1 SGDLS, CDR2 YYNGEE. The CDR3 DNA is TGTGCCAGCAGCAACGATAAAGCGGGGGGGCCGTCAAACACCGGGGAGCTGTTTTTT. Encoded protein: CASSNDKAGGPSNTGELFF.

The J gene is TRBJ1-5, the V gene TRBV4-2; 8 bases line up with TRBD1. CDR1 is LGHNA and CDR2 is YNFKEQ in the germline V gene. CDR3 length: 18 residues. The V and J ends lost 0 bases and 4 bases, in that order; junction bases with no gene match: 11. The CDR3 loop is CASSQEWSRDRLNQPQHF. For the CDR3, the DNA is TGTGCCAGCAGCCAAGAGTGGTCCCGGGACAGGCTAAATCAGCCCCAGCATTTT.

The rearrangement joins TRBV11-2 to TRBJ2-7; no definite D call. V was clipped by 4 bases and J by 4 bases, with 5 bases between them. CDR1 SGHAT and CDR2 FQNNGV come from the germline V gene. The CDR3 has 11 residues. The CDR3 coding sequence is TGTGCCAGCAGCTCCTATTACGAGCAGTACTTC. It specifies CASSSYYEQYF.

J is TRBJ2-5 and V is TRBV9; 7 bases align to TRBD2. Germline V lookup: CDR1 SGDLS, CDR2 YYNGEE. The J segment lost 7 bases and the V segment lost 0 bases, leaving 6 bases of the junction unmatched. The CDR3 is made up of 14 amino acids. CDR3 amino acids: CASSVAGGTGTQYF. CDR3 DNA: TGTGCCAGCAGCGTAGCGGGGGGTACAGGGACCCAGTACTTC.

The V gene is TRBV5-4, the J gene TRBJ1-2; unclear D gene. CDR1 is SGHNT and CDR2 is YYREEE in the germline V gene (reference sequence). This CDR3 comprises 13 residues. The V end was cut by 7 bases, the J end by 4 bases, with 14 bases between. This CDR3 reads CASRPSRGYGYTF. In DNA form, the CDR3 reads TGTGCCAGCCGCCCTTCGCGGGGCTATGGCTACACCTTC.

The chain recombines TRBV2 with TRBJ1-2, with D perhaps TRBD1 (6 bases). The CDR3 loop spans 16 amino acids. Trimming cost V 4 bases and J 4 bases, with 19 bases left between them. Germline lookup yields CDR1 SNHLY and CDR2 FYNNEI. CDR3 sequence reads: CASSGTGGGVGYGYTF. The CDR3 DNA reads TGTGCCAGCAGTGGGACCGGGGGGGGCGTCGGCTATGGCTACACCTTC.

The chain has TRBV11-3 and TRBJ2-1; TRBD2 is a possible D gene (5 bases). Germline assignment: CDR1 SGHNT and CDR2 YENEEA. V lost 5 bases and J lost 8, with 13 bases in between. The CDR3 is 13 amino acids. CDR3 coding DNA: TGTGCCAGCAGCCCCACCCGGACTGATGAGCAGTTCTTC. It encodes CASSPTRTDEQFF.

The CDR3 is CASSQGARYYGYTF. The CDR3 DNA sequence: TGTGCCAGCAGCCAGGGGGCTAGGTACTATGGCTACACCTTC. The chain uses TRBV13 and TRBJ1-2, with 8 bases identical to TRBD1. Germline V lookup: CDR1 PRHDT, CDR2 FYEKMQ (reference sequence). J lost 3 bases, V lost 5 bases, and 5 bases had no gene match. The CDR3 sequence is 14 residues long.

The CDR3 loop is CAISGPDRDQPQHF. Written as DNA, the CDR3 is TGTGCCATCAGTGGACCCGACAGGGATCAGCCCCAGCATTTT. The chain combines TRBV10-3 with TRBJ1-5; TRBD1 agrees at 7 bases. This CDR3 region has 14 residues. In germline, CDR1 is ENHRY, CDR2 SYGVKD. The V gene end was trimmed by 4 bases and the J gene end by 5 bases; junction bases not matched to a gene: 5.

The V call is TRBV18, the J call TRBJ2-3; TRBD2 matches at 9 bases. The CDR3 runs to 15 residues. Germline trimming cut 3 bases from V and 7 bases from J; bases unmatched to any gene: 8. CDR1 and CDR2 (germline): KGHSH, LQKENI. CDR3 loop: CASSPSGGASNTQYF. The CDR3, as DNA: TGTGCCAGCTCACCTAGCGGGGGAGCCTCTAATACGCAGTATTTT.

The V gene is TRBV11-2, the J gene TRBJ2-3; 9 bases match TRBD1. Germline assignment: CDR1 SGHAT and CDR2 FQNNGV. The CDR3 has 17 amino acids. The junction had 8 bases not matched to a gene; V was cut back by 1 base and J by 3 bases. This CDR3 is CASSLGALGTGTDTQYF. The CDR3 DNA is TGTGCCAGCAGCTTAGGGGCGCTTGGGACAGGGACAGATACGCAGTATTTT.

The chain employs TRBV6-5 and TRBJ1-2; D may be TRBD1 (5 bases). This CDR3 region has 16 residues. Germline V gene data show CDR1 as MNHEY and CDR2 as SVGAGI. Trimming cost V 0 bases and J 0 bases, with 11 bases left between them. The CDR3: CASSYSAGPPNYGYTF. Written as DNA, the CDR3 is TGTGCCAGCAGTTACTCGGCGGGGCCCCCTAACTATGGCTACACCTTC.

V and J are TRBV2 and TRBJ1-1; 9 bases agree with TRBD1. There are 13 residues in the CDR3. Germline lookup yields CDR1 SNHLY and CDR2 FYNNEI. V lost 3 bases and J lost 5; bases outside the gene matches: 1. The DNA for the CDR3 is TGTGCCAGCAGTGAGGGACAGGGAACTGAAGCTTTCTTT. Amino acid sequence: CASSEGQGTEAFF.

This chain connects TRBV2 to TRBJ1-6; 8 nucleotides match TRBD1. Trimming took 6 bases from V and 14 from J; bases not matched to a gene: 6. Germline loops: CDR1 SNHLY, CDR2 FYNNEI. The CDR3 totals 12 residues. The CDR3 is CASSQRDRSLHF. For the CDR3, the DNA is TGTGCCAGCAGCCAGAGGGACAGGTCCCTCCACTTT.

This chain links TRBV18 with TRBJ2-7; D remains unclear. The V and J ends lost 2 bases and 1 base respectively, with 9 bases between them. The CDR3 runs 14 residues. Looked up from germline, CDR1 is KGHSH and CDR2 is LQKENI. The chain's CDR3 is CASSPSAQSYEQYF. CDR3 sequence (DNA): TGTGCCAGCTCACCATCTGCCCAGTCCTACGAGCAGTACTTC.

This chain links TRBV19 with TRBJ2-2; 7 bases map to TRBD1. The CDR3 length is 15 residues. Germline lookup yields CDR1 LNHDA and CDR2 SQIVND (reference sequence). Trimming cost V 5 bases and J 0 bases; bases outside gene matches: 3. The CDR3 DNA follows: TGTGCCAGTAGTGTTGACAGGGCGAACACCGGGGAGCTGTTTTTT. This encodes CASSVDRANTGELFF.

The chain joins TRBV28 to TRBJ2-1, with 14 bases fitting TRBD2. The CDR3 length is 17 residues. The V and J ends lost 4 bases and 7 bases, in that order; junction bases with no gene match: 9. From germline, CDR1 is MDHEN and CDR2 SYDVKM. DNA of the CDR3: TGTGCCAGCAGTTCGTCCGGGACTAGCGGGGGATGGAATGAGCAGTTCTTC. Protein sequence: CASSSSGTSGGWNEQFF.